The 22 T cell receptor beta chains given below trace back to one sample, sequenced in a study of cytomegalovirus exposure and HLA in healthy donors. It was with 60 Vbeta and 13 Jbeta primers that the PCR ran. Sequencing used immunoSEQ multiplex PCR; TCRdb keeps in-frame clones, though not all of them. The sample lists 100,000 or so clones, around 74% occurring once. Input material: PBMCs. Receptor source: a woman in her forties in good health and CMV-seronegative.

V usage is TRBV5-1 and J usage is TRBJ1-1; TRBD1 might be the D (6 bases). This CDR3 has 14 residues. V was trimmed by 5 bases and J by 1 base, leaving 12 bases between them. Germline V gene sequence: CDR1 SGHRS, CDR2 YFSETQ. CDR3 residues: CASRGTGTNTEAFF. As DNA, the CDR3 is TGCGCCAGCAGGGGTACAGGGACGAACACTGAAGCTTTCTTT.

V is TRBV7-8 and J is TRBJ2-1; 16 bases fit TRBD2. This CDR3 is 17 amino acids long. The J segment lost 6 bases and the V segment lost 5 bases, leaving 7 bases of the junction unmatched. CDR1 is SGHVS, CDR2 FQNEAQ, per germline. The CDR3 sequence is CASSPGLAGGPGNEQFF. The CDR3 DNA follows: TGTGCCAGCAGCCCGGGACTAGCGGGAGGGCCTGGCAATGAGCAGTTCTTC.

The chain links TRBV6-5 to TRBJ2-5; weak D call: TRBD1 (6 bases). Germline lookup yields CDR1 MNHEY and CDR2 SVGAGI. The CDR3 sequence is 13 residues long. Trimming stripped 5 bases from V and 2 bases from J, with 9 bases between. The CDR3 spells CASSIDRQETQYF. The CDR3, as DNA: TGTGCCAGCAGTATAGACAGGCAAGAGACCCAGTACTTC.

The chain has TRBV28 and TRBJ2-3; 14 positions match TRBD2. Germline CDR1 and CDR2: MDHEN and SYDVKM. The CDR3 length is 15 residues. J gave up 6 bases and V 3 bases, and 2 bases lay outside the gene matches. CDR3: CASSFGTSGSDTQYF. CDR3 sequence (DNA): TGTGCCAGCAGTTTCGGGACTAGCGGGAGCGATACGCAGTATTTT.

This clone occurred once. The chain links TRBV27 to TRBJ2-5, with 11 bases matching TRBD1. The DNA end is a closer match to TRBJ2-7, so the J assignment may be wrong. The germline V gene has CDR1 MNHEY and CDR2 SMNVEV (reference sequence). CDR3 length equals 14 residues. The CDR3 here is CASSSGTGGHEQYF. CDR3 nucleotides: TGTGCCAGCAGTTCCGGGACAGGGGGTCACGAGCAGTACTTC.

The chain links TRBV6-6 to TRBJ1-5; D uncertain. Trimming removed 0 bases at V and 3 bases at J, with 6 bases between. CDR1 is MNHNY and CDR2 is SVGAGI in the germline V gene (reference sequence). The length of the CDR3 is 14 residues. This CDR3 is CASSYSRFNQPQHF. CDR3 coding DNA: TGTGCCAGCAGTTACTCCAGGTTCAATCAGCCCCAGCATTTT.

This chain joins TRBV4-2 and TRBJ2-1; TRBD2 agrees at 7 bases. This CDR3 has 16 residues. Per germline, CDR1 LGHNA and CDR2 YNFKEQ. The junction had 2 bases not matched to a gene; V was cut back by 0 bases and J by 0 bases. The CDR3 region has the DNA TGTGCCAGCAGCCAAGAACGGACTAGCTCCTACAATGAGCAGTTCTTC. This translates into CASSQERTSSYNEQFF.

The chain is built from TRBV4-2 and TRBJ1-5; 8 nucleotides match TRBD1. This CDR3 is built from 15 residues. From germline, CDR1 is LGHNA and CDR2 YNFKEQ. V shed 0 bases and J 5 bases; nucleotides not matched to a gene: 3. DNA for the CDR3: TGTGCCAGCAGCCAAGACGCCAGGGGGCATCAGCCCCAGCATTTT. It codes for CASSQDARGHQPQHF.

V is TRBV4-2 and J is TRBJ1-6; D ambiguous. Trimming cost V 1 base and J 6 bases, with 10 bases left between them. The CDR3 runs to 15 residues. CDR1 and CDR2 from the germline V gene are LGHNA and YNFKEQ. The CDR3 DNA reads as TGTGCCAGCAGCCAAGGAGGAGTAAGTAATTCACCCCTCCACTTT. This codes for CASSQGGVSNSPLHF.

The rearrangement links TRBV6-1 to TRBJ2-1, with 7 positions matching TRBD2. The CDR3 is 16 amino acids. The trim removed 1 base at V and 1 base at J, leaving 4 bases unmatched. Germline V gives CDR1 MNHNS, CDR2 SASEGT. CDR3 residues: CASSEGVGGSYNEQFF. DNA of the CDR3: TGTGCCAGCAGTGAAGGAGTGGGAGGGTCCTACAATGAGCAGTTCTTC.

The chain has TRBV18 and TRBJ1-1; D possibly corresponds to TRBD1 (5 bases). V gave up 3 bases and J gave up 0 bases, with 11 bases separating them. The CDR3 loop spans 15 amino acids. The germline V gene encodes CDR1 KGHSH and CDR2 LQKENI. CDR3 sequence reads: CASSPLTALNTEAFF. In DNA form, the CDR3 reads TGTGCCAGCTCACCCTTGACAGCGTTGAACACTGAAGCTTTCTTT.

The V call is TRBV27, the J call TRBJ2-1; 7 bases match TRBD1. Germline lookup yields CDR1 MNHEY and CDR2 SMNVEV (reference sequence). This CDR3 spans 15 amino acids. The junction had 8 bases not matched to a gene; V was cut back by 5 bases and J by 4 bases. The CDR3 nucleotides are TGTGCCAGCAGTCTTAACGACAGGGTATACAATGAGCAGTTCTTC. As protein: CASSLNDRVYNEQFF.

The chain is built from TRBV5-1 and TRBJ1-1, with 7 bases lining up with TRBD1. J gave up 4 bases and V 4 bases, and 13 bases lay outside the gene matches. This CDR3 comprises 16 residues. Germline V CDR1 and CDR2: SGHRS, YFSETQ. CDR3 coding DNA: TGCGCCAGCAGCAATACGAACCACAGGGGCGGCACTGAAGCTTTCTTT. Translation gives CASSNTNHRGGTEAFF. Using reference TRBV5-1 and TRBJ1-1 for the parts outside the CDR3, the full variable domain is KAGVTQTPRYLIKTRGQQVTLSCSPISGHRSVSWYQQTPGQGLQFLFEYFSETQRNKGNFPGRFSGRQFSNSRSEMNVSTLELGDSALYLCASSNTNHRGGTEAFFGQGTRLTVV.

The chain carries TRBV6-1 and TRBJ2-2, with a possible D match to TRBD2 (7 bases). Per germline, CDR1 MNHNS and CDR2 SASEGT. The CDR3 is made up of 13 amino acids. Between the trimmed V and J ends, which lost 7 bases and 7 bases, there was a span of 13 bases. CDR3 nucleotides: TGTGCCAGCACCCGGGGGGCGAGCGGGGAGCTGTTTTTT. Its protein is CASTRGASGELFF.

In this sample, this clone turned up once. The J gene is TRBJ1-4, the V gene TRBV10-3; 7 nucleotides line up with TRBD1. From germline, CDR1 is ENHRY and CDR2 SYGVKD. The CDR3 is 13 residues long. V was clipped by 8 bases and J by 7 bases; unmatched bases: 7. The CDR3 sequence is CAISGTVSEKLFF. DNA for the CDR3: TGTGCCATCTCTGGGACAGTCAGTGAAAAACTGTTTTTT.

A single count supports this clone. V is TRBV20-1 and J is TRBJ1-2; D gene ambiguous. V dropped 2 bases and J dropped 6 bases, with 7 bases sitting between them. This CDR3 contains 11 residues. Germline lookup yields CDR1 DFQATT and CDR2 SNEGSKA (reference sequence). CDR3 coding DNA: TGCAGTGCTAGATGGGAGGATGGCTACACCTTC. It is translated as CSARWEDGYTF.

This clone turned up a few times. The junction and the germline gene differ at one end; a read error may be behind it. The chain couples TRBV7-9 to TRBJ1-1, with D hard to call. Germline CDR1 reads SEHNR; CDR2 reads FQNEAQ (reference sequence). This CDR3 spans 12 amino acids. CDR3 nucleotide sequence: TGTTCCAGCAGCCGCCAGGCGACTGAAGCTTTCTTT. Its translation: CSSSRQATEAFF.

The CDR3 protein is CASSGTTGQGNSPLHF. The CDR3, as DNA: TGTGCCAGCAGCGGTACGACCGGACAGGGGAATTCACCCCTCCACTTT. V is TRBV9 and J is TRBJ1-6; TRBD1 agrees at 9 bases. Trimming cost V 3 bases and J 7 bases; bases outside gene matches: 8. The CDR3 spans 16 residues. Per the germline V gene, CDR1 is SGDLS and CDR2 is YYNGEE.

The rearrangement links TRBV7-2 to TRBJ2-3, with D unclear. V was pared by 0 bases and J by 3 bases, with 10 bases between. The V gene's germline CDR1 is SGHTA and CDR2 FQGNSA. CDR3 length: 15 residues. CDR3 coding DNA: TGTGCCAGCAGCTTAGCGGGCCACGAGACAGATACGCAGTATTTT. Translated: CASSLAGHETDTQYF. The complete variable domain, with remaining parts taken from reference TRBV7-2 and TRBJ2-3, reads GAGVSQSPSNKVTEKGKDVELRCDPISGHTALYWYRQSLGQGLEFLIYFQGNSAPDKSGLPSDRFSAERTGGSVSTLTIQRTQQEDSAVYLCASSLAGHETDTQYFGPGTRLTVL.

This rearrangement joins TRBV9 to TRBJ1-1; 7 bases line up with TRBD1. Trimming at V came to 0 bases and at J to 4 bases, leaving 6 bases not matched to a gene. The CDR3 runs 15 residues. Germline V CDR1 and CDR2: SGDLS, YYNGEE. The CDR3 is CASSVEGQRTTEAFF. In DNA form, the CDR3 reads TGTGCCAGCAGCGTAGAGGGACAGAGGACCACTGAAGCTTTCTTT.

This rearrangement joins TRBV15 to TRBJ1-5, with D hard to call. Germline V CDR1 and CDR2: LNHNV, YYDKDF (reference sequence). CDR3 length: 14 amino acids. V lost 0 bases to trimming and J lost 5 bases, with 8 bases between them. This CDR3 is CATSRDNSYQPQHF. For the CDR3, the DNA is TGTGCCACCAGCAGAGATAACAGCTATCAGCCCCAGCATTTT.

J is TRBJ1-5 and V is TRBV27, with D tentatively TRBD1 (6 bases). Germline CDR1 reads MNHEY; CDR2 reads SMNVEV (reference sequence). The CDR3 length is 15 residues. Trimming shortened V by 5 bases and J by 6 bases, and 17 bases separated the two germline ends. The CDR3 nucleotides are TGTGCCAGCAGTCCGTACAGGGCTACGGTTCAGCCCCAGCATTTT. Amino acid sequence: CASSPYRATVQPQHF.